The rows below give T cell receptor beta chains drawn from one sample of a study of T cell changes during pregnancy in multiple sclerosis. Measured with immunoSEQ multiplex PCR; TCRdb has only the in-frame clones, and not every one. Of 70,000 to 90,000 clones in the sample, approximately 91% are singletons; the top ten hold 3% to 4%. This specimen was PBMCs, taken in the first trimester of pregnancy. The receptors were gathered from a female donor in good health, serving as a control in a pregnancy study. Some clones in this sample may be carry-over from other donors' samples. Both conserved end residues are part of each CDR3. The order of the fields is clone size, D gene, V gene, J gene, CDR3 protein, CDR3 DNA. A D gene is named only where the DNA matches it firmly. Only part of the rows carry a size: once, few, many, or a class if the clone is expanded.

-,TRBD2,TRBV19,TRBJ2-3,CASSKDSGGVTDTQYF,TGTGCCAGTAGTAAGGATAGCGGGGGGGTCACAGATACGCAGTATTTT
-,TRBD1,TRBV28,TRBJ1-2,CASSFLKGAYGYTF,TGTGCCAGCAGTTTTCTCAAGGGGGCATATGGCTACACCTTC
-,-,TRBV5-1,TRBJ2-3,CASSLEKGTSTDTQYF,TGCGCCAGCAGCTTGGAAAAAGGGACTAGCACAGATACGCAGTATTTT
-,-,TRBV28,TRBJ2-5,CASSLRTSQETQYF,TGTGCCAGCAGTTTAAGGACTTCACAAGAGACCCAGTACTTC
-,TRBD2,TRBV7-9,TRBJ2-7,CASSLAGLGAEQYF,TGTGCCAGCAGCTTAGCGGGACTAGGCGCCGAGCAGTACTTC
-,-,TRBV28,TRBJ1-2,CASIPRVPSGYTF,TGTGCCAGCATCCCCCGGGTACCGAGCGGCTACACCTTC
once,TRBD1,TRBV28,TRBJ1-2,CASSLKTGRWGYTF,TGTGCCAGCAGTTTAAAGACAGGGAGATGGGGCTACACCTTC
-,-,TRBV7-8,TRBJ1-5,CASSPRGGSNQPQHF,TGTGCCAGCAGCCCGCGGGGGGGCAGCAATCAGCCCCAGCATTTT
-,-,TRBV5-1,TRBJ2-2,CASSSKTGLVFANTGELFF,TGCGCCAGCAGCTCGAAAACAGGGTTGGTTTTCGCGAACACCGGGGAGCTGTTTTTT
-,TRBD2,TRBV7-9,TRBJ2-5,CASSTSGNPGETQYF,TGTGCCAGTTCGACTAGCGGAAACCCAGGGGAGACCCAGTACTTC
-,-,TRBV28,TRBJ1-5,CASRGLSNQPQHF,TGTGCCAGCAGGGGACTTAGCAATCAGCCCCAGCATTTT
-,-,TRBV6-4,TRBJ2-3,CASSDQGGSTDTQYF,TGTGCCAGCAGTGACCAAGGCGGGAGCACAGATACGCAGTATTTT
-,-,TRBV5-4,TRBJ1-1,CASSYVGDTEAFF,TGTGCCAGCAGTTACGTCGGGGACACTGAAGCTTTCTTT
-,TRBD2,TRBV27,TRBJ2-7,CASSLGTSGRSSYEQYF,TGTGCCAGCAGTTTGGGGACTAGCGGGAGATCTTCCTACGAGCAGTACTTC
-,TRBD2,TRBV7-9,TRBJ2-7,CASSRSGLADSSYEQYF,TGTGCCAGCAGTCGAAGCGGACTAGCGGATAGCTCCTACGAGCAGTACTTC
-,TRBD1,TRBV28,TRBJ1-1,CASSFWTGGGGTEAFF,TGTGCCAGCAGTTTCTGGACAGGGGGCGGAGGCACTGAAGCTTTCTTT
-,TRBD1,TRBV2,TRBJ1-2,CASSDGRGPYGYTF,TGTGCCAGCAGTGATGGAAGGGGGCCCTATGGCTACACCTTC
-,TRBD2,TRBV5-1,TRBJ2-7,CASTSGGGRHEQYF,TGCGCCAGCACATCGGGGGGGGGAAGGCACGAGCAGTACTTC
-,TRBD2,TRBV7-2,TRBJ2-7,CASSSALISGSIHEQYF,TGTGCCAGCAGCTCCGCTCTAATCAGCGGGAGTATCCACGAGCAGTACTTC
-,-,TRBV7-3,TRBJ2-3,CASSWSSEYTDTQYF,TGTGCCAGCAGCTGGTCTAGCGAATACACAGATACGCAGTATTTT
-,-,TRBV6-4,TRBJ2-1,CASSDSFTNEQFF,TGTGCCAGCAGTGACTCTTTCACTAATGAGCAGTTCTTC
-,-,TRBV2,TRBJ1-1,CASLSRATNTEAFF,TGTGCCAGCCTTTCGCGGGCTACGAACACTGAAGCTTTCTTT
-,-,TRBV28,TRBJ2-5,CASSLEGTPLPETQYF,TGTGCCAGCAGTTTGGAGGGGACTCCTCTTCCAGAGACCCAGTACTTC
-,-,TRBV27,TRBJ2-7,CASSLSGGGIYEQYF,TGTGCCAGCAGTTTATCGGGTGGGGGGATCTACGAGCAGTACTTC
-,TRBD1,TRBV27,TRBJ2-7,CASSPDRGQPYEQYF,TGTGCCAGCAGTCCGGACAGGGGGCAACCCTACGAGCAGTACTTC
-,TRBD1,TRBV7-9,TRBJ2-1,CASTLRQGAYNEQFF,TGTGCCAGCACCTTAAGACAGGGGGCCTACAATGAGCAGTTCTTC
-,TRBD2,TRBV7-6,TRBJ2-1,CASSLDNPLASVGNEQFF,TGTGCCAGCAGCTTAGACAATCCACTAGCGTCGGTTGGCAATGAGCAGTTCTTC
-,-,TRBV6-5,TRBJ2-7,CASSDPGKSDEQYF,TGTGCCAGCAGTGACCCCGGGAAAAGCGACGAGCAGTACTTC
-,TRBD1,TRBV19,TRBJ2-5,CASRQGAGETQYF,TGTGCCAGTAGACAGGGGGCAGGGGAGACCCAGTACTTC
-,TRBD1,TRBV7-2,TRBJ2-7,CASSLGGQGSEQYF,TGTGCCAGCAGCTTAGGGGGACAGGGATCCGAGCAGTACTTC
-,TRBD1,TRBV18,TRBJ1-5,CASSTNAPTLGTGNQPQHF,TGTGCCAGCTCAACAAATGCCCCCACGCTCGGGACAGGCAATCAGCCCCAGCATTTT
few,TRBD2,TRBV4-2,TRBJ2-1,CASSQGEGGRANEQFF,TGTGCCAGCAGCCAAGGAGAAGGCGGGAGGGCCAATGAGCAGTTCTTC
-,-,TRBV28,TRBJ1-5,CASSLRTAAPQPQHF,TGTGCCAGCAGTTTAAGAACAGCTGCCCCTCAGCCCCAGCATTTT
-,-,TRBV7-8,TRBJ2-7,CASRGAVREQYF,TGTGCCAGCCGGGGGGCGGTACGCGAGCAGTACTTC
-,-,TRBV25-1,TRBJ1-1,CASKHVDRSLRLSTEAFF,TGTGCCAGCAAGCACGTCGACAGATCGCTTCGACTTTCGACTGAAGCTTTCTTT
-,-,TRBV27,TRBJ1-6,CASSLRYGDNSPLHF,TGTGCCAGCAGTCTGCGGTACGGGGATAATTCACCCCTCCACTTT
-,TRBD2,TRBV5-1,TRBJ2-3,CASSPGLGASDTQYF,TGCGCCAGCAGCCCGGGACTAGGGGCGTCGGATACGCAGTATTTT
-,TRBD1,TRBV19,TRBJ2-1,CASSSSGTGLGEQFF,TGTGCCAGTAGTAGTTCCGGGACAGGGCTTGGTGAGCAGTTCTTC
-,TRBD1,TRBV28,TRBJ2-7,CASTMTGDEQYF,TGTGCCAGCACAATGACAGGGGACGAGCAGTACTTC
-,-,TRBV5-8,TRBJ2-7,CASSLARDNYEQYF,TGTGCCAGCAGCTTGGCCCGAGACAACTACGAGCAGTACTTC
-,-,TRBV7-2,TRBJ2-1,CASSLRVDEQFF,TGTGCCAGCAGCTTACGGGTTGATGAGCAGTTCTTC
-,-,TRBV6-5,TRBJ2-7,CASTAGGSYEQYF,TGTGCCAGCACGGCAGGGGGGTCCTACGAGCAGTACTTC
-,TRBD2,TRBV7-9,TRBJ2-5,CASSPHWTSGGAQETQYF,TGTGCCAGCAGCCCCCATTGGACTAGCGGGGGGGCCCAAGAGACCCAGTACTTC
-,TRBD1,TRBV19,TRBJ1-2,CASSIEGATRDGYTF,TGTGCCAGTAGTATTGAGGGGGCGACGAGAGATGGCTACACCTTC
-,TRBD1,TRBV7-2,TRBJ2-7,CASSLQGVYSEQYF,TGTGCCAGCAGCTTACAGGGGGTGTACAGCGAGCAGTACTTC
-,TRBD2,TRBV4-2,TRBJ2-1,CASSQHGRLAGGCEQFF,TGTGCCAGCAGCCAACATGGGAGACTAGCGGGAGGGTGTGAGCAGTTCTTC